The entry below describes one TCR beta chain. Its antigen remains unidentified. With the read ending 3 residues before the CDR3 end, the germline J gene is used to fill in that end. The data were obtained in a study of T cells in women clearing cervical HPV infection. Notes on the study in general: CIN3+ cases had significantly higher TCR richness than controls; evenness did not differ. Controls had more TRBV6-7 (approximately 0.15%) than cases (roughly 0.11%).

Germline CDR1 is LNHDA and CDR2 is SQIVND (reference sequence). CDR3 size: 13 residues. Dot-blot hybridization genotyped cervical HPV amplified with MY09/MY11 PCR. Assay used: immunoSEQ multiplex PCR; TCRdb lists only in-frame clones, some missing. Its table lists 49,000 or so clones. This chain uses TRBV19 with TRBJ1-1, with TRBD1 matching 9 bases. Sequences were obtained from blood buffy coat. The receptor was derived from a woman between 18 and 70 years old with a cervical HPV16 infection that either progressed to CIN3+ or cleared (not recorded which). Partial CDR3 DNA: TGTGCCAGTAGTAGGAAGACAGGGGGGGAA. Translation: CASSRKTGGE. The full CDR3 sequence reads CASSRKTGGEAFF.